The present T cell receptor beta chain was sequenced within a study of technical replicates of blood from several donors. Per the germline V gene, CDR1 is DFQATT and CDR2 is SNEGSKA (reference sequence). The CDR3 is made up of 10 amino acids. Between the trimmed V and J ends, which lost 5 bases and 5 bases, there was a span of 6 bases. Libraries were prepared by immunoSEQ multiplex PCR; TCRdb keeps only in-frame clonotypes and omits some of them. Seen here are 55,000 to 75,000 clones, just under 95% observed once, and the top ten hold about 2.9%. Sequencing was performed on PBMCs. This rearrangement joins TRBV20-1 to TRBJ2-5; D might be TRBD2 (5 bases). This TCR was recovered from a human donor in good health. Some clones in this sample may be carry-over from other donors' samples. This chain's CDR3 is CSAVAETQYF. The CDR3 nucleotides are TGCAGTGCTGTAGCGGAGACCCAGTACTTC.